This T cell receptor (beta chain) comes out of a study of blood T cell repertoires in COVID-19. Germline CDR1 MNHEY, CDR2 SMNVEV (reference sequence). CDR3 length: 13 residues. V shed 0 bases and J shed 10 bases, with 10 bases lying between them. Per the authors' pipeline: Estimates of nucleated cell counts were drawn from the amplification of reference gene primers. Some clones are missing from TCRdb's copy, which holds only in-frame ones; the method was immunoSEQ multiplex PCR. V, J and clone size derive from that table, while D and trimming were established from the DNA sequence. The sample yields approximately 220,000 clones, 80% to 90% seen once.

Sequencing was performed on PBMCs or T cells enriched from blood (not recorded which). The chain joins TRBV27 to TRBJ2-1; maybe TRBD2 (5 bases). The receptor was derived from a woman in her thirties or forties with acute COVID-19. The CDR3: CASSLSRPGEQFF. CDR3 DNA: TGTGCCAGCAGTTTATCGAGACCGGGGGAGCAGTTCTTC.